This T cell receptor beta chain came from a study of blood T cell repertoires in COVID-19. Study as a whole: Acute and convalescent COVID-19 samples came from the United States, Italy and Spain.

The CDR3 contains 12 residues. Germline values: CDR1 SGHNT, CDR2 YYREEE (reference sequence). V lost 6 bases and J lost 9, with 14 bases in between. TCRdb's table, derived via immunoSEQ multiplex PCR, lists solely in-frame clones and lacks some. The repertoire has roughly 430,000 clones, approximately 88% of them found once; the top ten carry approximately 2%. Participants were aged roughly 18 to 90 years, lived in over 20 US areas, and enrolled virtually. Cohort placement rested on clinical history that participants reported themselves. The chain carries TRBV5-4 and TRBJ2-3; a possible D gene is TRBD2 (6 bases). The sample taken for sequencing was PBMCs or T cells enriched from blood (not recorded which). The TCR originated in a woman aged 40 to 55 with acute COVID-19. CDR3: CASIGLEGTQYF. DNA of the CDR3: TGTGCCAGCATCGGGTTGGAGGGGACGCAGTATTTT.